One T cell receptor beta chain is described in this entry. Its antigen is unidentified. This entry comes from a study of T cells after yellow fever vaccination. Study context: The authors prepared low-cell-number fractions using SMART-Seq v4 Ultra Low Input. General study results and limits: Detected again after the booster were most primary-vaccination clones, at 95% to 98% CD4 and 70% to 90% CD8.

5'RACE template switching added a universal primer site and UMIs to TCR cDNA. Via MiXCR, TCRdb re-called the 5' RACE reads, giving one row per CDR3 protein. The data hold around 330,000 distinct CDR3 sequences, with roughly 3.5% observed a single time. The CDR3 is 12 amino acids. Germline-derived CDR1 and CDR2 are SQVTM and ANQGSEA. V gave up 7 bases and J gave up 0 bases, with 9 bases separating them. Sequencing used PBMCs, obtained on the day of the yellow fever booster vaccination. The J gene is TRBJ1-2, the V gene TRBV29-1; D not certain. This clonotype was sampled from a man aged 18 to 29 who received the YFV17D yellow fever vaccine. The DNA for the CDR3 is TGCAGCGGGGCAACAGCTAACTATGGCTACACCTTC. It encodes CSGATANYGYTF. Together with reference TRBV29-1 and TRBJ1-2, the CDR3 gives the full variable domain: SAVISQKPSRDICQRGTSLTIQCQVDSQVTMMFWYRQQPGQSLTLIATANQGSEATYESGFVIDKFPISRPNLTFSTLTVSNMSPEDSSIYLCSGATANYGYTFGSGTRLTVV.